The clone carrying this T cell receptor (beta chain) was detected only a few times. TCRdb used MiXCR to reprocess the RT-PCR reads, holding one entry per CDR3 protein. The sample includes about 780,000 distinct CDR3 sequences, approximately 17% seen only once; the top ten take roughly a tenth. This sample was taken from a study of response to subunit inactivated influenza vaccine. This CDR3 is 15 amino acids long. The V and J ends lost 0 bases and 6 bases respectively, with 14 bases between them. Germline V CDR1 and CDR2: KGHSH, LQKENI. The rearrangement links TRBV18 to TRBJ1-1, with D possibly matching TRBD1 (5 bases). The sequences come from PBMCs from blood, collected 5 days after vaccination. The source of this sequence is a man aged 50-59 years who received an inactivated influenza vaccine. The CDR3 DNA follows: TGTGCCAGCTCACCACCTGCTCTGGGGGAACCTGAAGCTTTCTTT. It translates to CASSPPALGEPEAFF.